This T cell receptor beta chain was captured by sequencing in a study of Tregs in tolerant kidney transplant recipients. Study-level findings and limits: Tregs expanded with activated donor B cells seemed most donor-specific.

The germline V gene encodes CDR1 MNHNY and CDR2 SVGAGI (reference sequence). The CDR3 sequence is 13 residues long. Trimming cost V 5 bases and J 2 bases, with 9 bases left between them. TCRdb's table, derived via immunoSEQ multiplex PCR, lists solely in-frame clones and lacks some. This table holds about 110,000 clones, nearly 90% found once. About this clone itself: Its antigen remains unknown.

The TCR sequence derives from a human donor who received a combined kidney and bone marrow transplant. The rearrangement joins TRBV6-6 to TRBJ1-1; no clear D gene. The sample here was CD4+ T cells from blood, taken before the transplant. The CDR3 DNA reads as TGTGCCAGCAGTCCCCCTGGCAACACTGAAGCTTTCTTT. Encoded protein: CASSPPGNTEAFF.